A single sample gave rise to the 13 T cell receptor beta chains below, sequenced in a study of T cell changes during pregnancy in multiple sclerosis. Here immunoSEQ multiplex PCR was the method, and the copy in TCRdb shows in-frame clones only, minus some. This sample yields about 83,000 clones, of which 90% to 95% are seen a single time; 3.5% belongs to the top ten. The sequenced sample was PBMCs, obtained in the first trimester of pregnancy. The receptor source for this set is a female donor in good health, serving as a control in a pregnancy study. Some clones in this sample may be carry-over from other donors' samples.

This chain uses TRBV10-3 with TRBJ2-5, with a possible D match to TRBD2 (5 bases). Trimming cost V 3 bases and J 3 bases, with 8 bases left between them. In germline, CDR1 is ENHRY, CDR2 SYGVKD. The CDR3 consists of 13 residues. CDR3 loop: CAISDGKEETQYF. The CDR3, as DNA: TGTGCCATCAGTGACGGGAAGGAAGAGACCCAGTACTTC.

The J gene is TRBJ1-2, the V gene TRBV2, with no clear D. Trimming stripped 4 bases from V and 2 bases from J, with 8 bases between. Per germline, CDR1 SNHLY and CDR2 FYNNEI. The length of the CDR3 is 13 residues. CDR3 residues: CASSGEVNYGYTF. The DNA of the CDR3 is TGTGCCAGCAGTGGCGAGGTAAACTATGGCTACACCTTC.

The J gene is TRBJ2-1, the V gene TRBV4-1; weak D call: TRBD2 (6 bases). The CDR3 is 15 amino acids. V lost 1 base and J 8 bases, leaving 15 bases between the germline ends. CDR1 MGHRA and CDR2 YSYEKL come from the germline V gene. The CDR3 region is CASSQAPSLAHEQFF. The CDR3 bases are TGCGCCAGCAGCCAAGCCCCATCACTAGCTCATGAGCAGTTCTTC.

The chain joins TRBV9 to TRBJ1-2; tentative D call: TRBD1 (6 bases). V gave up 2 bases and J gave up 5 bases, with 16 bases separating them. Germline CDR1 and CDR2: SGDLS and YYNGEE. The CDR3 has 15 amino acids. CDR3 protein: CASSVDWGHEYGYTF. The CDR3 DNA sequence: TGTGCCAGCAGCGTTGATTGGGGACATGAATATGGCTACACCTTC.

The CDR3 here is CAISVSFMAGGDADTQYF. Here the CDR3 DNA reads TGTGCCATCAGTGTTTCATTCATGGCGGGAGGTGACGCAGATACGCAGTATTTT. This rearrangement joins TRBV10-3 to TRBJ2-3; 8 nucleotides match TRBD2. The CDR3 is 18 residues long. Losses at the gene ends were 4 bases for V and 4 bases for J; bases not matched to a gene: 16. Germline lookup yields CDR1 ENHRY and CDR2 SYGVKD.

V is TRBV28 and J is TRBJ2-5, with a weak D call TRBD1 (6 bases). Germline loops: CDR1 MDHEN, CDR2 SYDVKM. The CDR3 is 13 amino acids. Trimming removed 5 bases at V and 4 bases at J, with 11 bases between. The CDR3 DNA follows: TGTGCCAGCAGTCAGGGACAATCAGAGACCCAGTACTTC. Residues: CASSQGQSETQYF.

This clone was observed a single time. CDR3 bases: TGTGCCAGCAGTTTATCGCACAGGGTGGACGAGCAGTACTTC. Translation: CASSLSHRVDEQYF. The chain links TRBV27 to TRBJ2-7, with a tentative D call TRBD1 (6 bases). V was cut by 0 bases and J by 5 bases, with 11 bases left in between. This CDR3 comprises 14 residues. CDR1 is MNHEY, CDR2 SMNVEV, per germline (reference sequence).

This chain connects TRBV5-1 to TRBJ2-7; D is possibly TRBD2 (5 bases). The V gene's germline CDR1 is SGHRS and CDR2 YFSETQ. The CDR3 runs 14 residues. The V end lost 2 bases, the J end lost 0 bases, and 9 bases lay between the germline ends. CDR3 nucleotide sequence: TGCGCCAGCAGCTTAAATCGGGACTCCTACGAGCAGTACTTC. The encoded protein is CASSLNRDSYEQYF.

The V call is TRBV5-1, the J call TRBJ2-3; D is unresolved. There are 12 residues in the CDR3. The V and J ends lost 4 bases and 2 bases respectively, with 5 bases between them. Germline CDR1 is SGHRS and CDR2 is YFSETQ. This chain's CDR3 is CASSPDTDTQYF. Here the CDR3 DNA reads TGCGCCAGCAGCCCAGACACAGATACGCAGTATTTT.

The V call is TRBV7-6, the J call TRBJ2-3; 16 nucleotides agree with TRBD2. Germline V CDR1 and CDR2: SGHVS, FNYEAQ. V dropped 5 bases and J dropped 4; count of bases not matched to a gene: 3. The CDR3 is 16 residues long. The DNA for the CDR3 is TGTGCCAGCAGCCTGGGACTAGCGGGAGGGGCAGATACGCAGTATTTT. Its translation is CASSLGLAGGADTQYF.

This sequence joins TRBV9 and TRBJ1-5; D may be TRBD1 (6 bases). The CDR3 totals 16 residues. The V and J ends lost 4 bases and 1 base respectively, with 15 bases between them. CDR1 SGDLS and CDR2 YYNGEE come from the germline V gene. CDR3 amino acids: CASSPGATASNQPQHF. The CDR3, as DNA: TGTGCCAGCAGCCCAGGGGCGACAGCAAGCAATCAGCCCCAGCATTTT.

The chain recombines TRBV10-3 with TRBJ1-1; D unclear. The CDR3 is made up of 13 amino acids. Trimming removed 4 bases from V and 5 bases from J, with 11 bases in between. Germline-derived CDR1 and CDR2 are ENHRY and SYGVKD. CDR3 residues: CAISVSPGTEAFF. CDR3 bases: TGTGCCATCAGTGTAAGTCCGGGGACTGAAGCTTTCTTT.

This clone showed up just once. This rearrangement joins TRBV6-6 to TRBJ1-2, with D maybe TRBD1 (5 bases). Trimming removed 2 bases from V and 5 bases from J, with 18 bases in between. The CDR3 runs to 16 residues. Germline CDR1 is MNHNY and CDR2 is SVGAGI (reference sequence). This CDR3 is CASSYALETDKYGYTF. The CDR3 bases are TGTGCCAGCAGTTACGCCCTCGAGACAGATAAATATGGCTACACCTTC.